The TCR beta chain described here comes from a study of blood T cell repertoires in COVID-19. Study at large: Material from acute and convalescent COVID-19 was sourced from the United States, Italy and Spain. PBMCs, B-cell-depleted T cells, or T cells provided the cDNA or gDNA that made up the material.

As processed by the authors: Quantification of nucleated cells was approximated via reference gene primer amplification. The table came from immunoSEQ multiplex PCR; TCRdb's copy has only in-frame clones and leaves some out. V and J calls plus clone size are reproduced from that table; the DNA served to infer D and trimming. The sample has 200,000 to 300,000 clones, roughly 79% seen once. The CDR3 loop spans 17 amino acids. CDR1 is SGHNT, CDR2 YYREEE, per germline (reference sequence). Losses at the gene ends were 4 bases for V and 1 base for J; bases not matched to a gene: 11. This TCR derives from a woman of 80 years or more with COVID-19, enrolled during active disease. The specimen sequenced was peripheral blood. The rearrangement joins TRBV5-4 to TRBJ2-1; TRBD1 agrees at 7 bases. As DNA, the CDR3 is TGTGCCAGCAGCCATGGGACAGCTAGTCGTTCCTACAATGAGCAGTTCTTC. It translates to CASSHGTASRSYNEQFF.